The rows below give T cell receptor beta chains drawn from one sample of a study of T-cell reconstitution after alpha-beta-depleted transplantation in children. One entry per CDR3 protein, called by TCRdb with MiXCR from the PCR reads. This sample carries around 960,000 distinct CDR3 sequences, about 29% of them seen once, and the ten largest clones take 25% to 35%. The specimen was PBMCs, mostly from graft donor cells, collected 360 days after TCRalphabeta/CD19-depleted stem cell transplant. Every receptor here comes from a boy under two years old who had a stem cell transplant for SCID, so the T cells may come from the graft donor. Both conserved end residues are part of each CDR3. The D gene is left open where the match is weak. Expanded clones get a size class; other rows say once, few or many, or leave the size out.

clone size	V gene	D gene	J gene	CDR3 DNA	CDR3 protein
.	TRBV3-1	TRBD2	TRBJ2-3	TGTGCCAGCAGGGGGACTAGCCAGACAGATACGCAGTATTTT	CASRGTSQTDTQYF
.	TRBV7-2	TRBD1	TRBJ1-6	TGTGCCAGCGTCCAAGGGGTAGGGGGCATGGCCCTCCACTTT	CASVQGVGGMALHF
.	TRBV5-5	.	TRBJ2-7	TGTGCCAGCAGCCCCATGGCCCTCTACGAGCAGTACTTC	CASSPMALYEQYF
few	TRBV12-3/TRBV12-4	TRBD1	TRBJ2-7	TGTGCCAGCAGGGGTGGACAGGGCCTTACCTACGAGCAGTACTTC	CASRGGQGLTYEQYF
many	TRBV20-1	.	TRBJ2-3	TGCAGTGCGAGGGGGGACTCTCCAGATACGCAGTATTTT	CSARGDSPDTQYF
few	TRBV12-3/TRBV12-4	.	TRBJ2-1	TGTGCCAGCAGTTTCGGGCTCGGGGGCAGCGAGTTCTTC	CASSFGLGGSEFF
once	TRBV12-3/TRBV12-4	.	TRBJ2-6	TGTGCCAGCAGTAACCCGGGACGTCACAAAAGCTCTGGGGCCAACGTCCTGACTTTC	CASSNPGRHKSSGANVLTF
.	TRBV7-2	.	TRBJ2-7	TGTGCCAGCAGCCCCTCCGGGCTACCAGGCCCCGAGCAGTACTTC	CASSPSGLPGPEQYF
few	TRBV3-1	TRBD2	TRBJ2-3	TGTGCCAGCAGACTAAGCGGGGGCGGGACAGATACGCAGTATTTT	CASRLSGGGTDTQYF
many	TRBV29-1	.	TRBJ2-7	TGCAGCGTTGCCCCTAGTGCAACCTACGAGCAGTACTTC	CSVAPSATYEQYF
.	TRBV15	.	TRBJ2-1	TGTGCCACCAGCAGAGATAGGCTGACGGCTGAGCAGTTCTTC	CATSRDRLTAEQFF
many	TRBV6-5	TRBD2	TRBJ2-3	TGTGCCAGCAGTTACGGCGGGGGGACAGATACGCAGTATTTT	CASSYGGGTDTQYF
many	TRBV4-2	.	TRBJ2-5	TGTGCCAGCAGCCCGATGGCGTCGGGGCAAGAGACCCAGTACTTC	CASSPMASGQETQYF
.	TRBV10-3	TRBD1	TRBJ2-3	TGTGCCATCAGTGAAACGACAGGGGTCAACCTGGATACGCAGTATTTT	CAISETTGVNLDTQYF
.	TRBV6-2/TRBV6-3	.	TRBJ2-2	TGTGCCAGCAGTTCAATACGGACGGTCCCTCTTCAACTCAACACCGGGGAGCTGTTTTTT	CASSSIRTVPLQLNTGELFF
.	TRBV5-1	TRBD2	TRBJ2-7	TGCGCCAGCAGCGCAAGCGGGGGGCGACTCTACGAGCAGTACTTC	CASSASGGRLYEQYF
.	TRBV12-3/TRBV12-4	TRBD2	TRBJ2-2	TGTGCCAGCAGCTCCGGACTAGCGGGGAACACCGGGGAGCTGTTTTTT	CASSSGLAGNTGELFF
.	TRBV5-6	.	TRBJ2-1	TGTGCCAGCAGCTCCGGTCTCCCGACGGGTGAGCAGTTCTTC	CASSSGLPTGEQFF
.	TRBV28	.	TRBJ2-5	TGTGCCAGCAGTTCAGCAGGACGGCACCAAGAGACCCAGTACTTC	CASSSAGRHQETQYF
few	TRBV6-8	TRBD1	TRBJ2-5	TGTGCCAGCAGCAACATGGGACAGCAAGAGACCCAGTACTTC	CASSNMGQQETQYF
.	TRBV29-1	.	TRBJ2-5	TGCAGCGTTGATTCGGAAATCCAAGAGACCCAGTACTTC	CSVDSEIQETQYF
.	TRBV25-1	.	TRBJ1-1	TGTGCCAGCAGTGGGGGACGAGCTTTCTTT	CASSGGRAFF
few	TRBV10-3	.	TRBJ2-7	TGTGCCATCCGAGCACGGGACGGGCCCTACGAGCAGTACTTC	CAIRARDGPYEQYF
.	TRBV5-1	.	TRBJ2-5	TGCGCCAGCAGCCTCACAGGGAATGAAGAGACCCAGTACTTC	CASSLTGNEETQYF
.	TRBV24-1	TRBD2	TRBJ2-5	TGTGCCACCAGTGAACTTCGGGGCGGGGGGAAAGAGACCCAGTACTTC	CATSELRGGGKETQYF
few	TRBV13	.	TRBJ1-5	TGTGCCAGCAGCTTAGTAAGGCCGAGGATGGATGGGAATCAGCCCCAGCATTTT	CASSLVRPRMDGNQPQHF